What follows is one T cell receptor beta chain and its context. Its antigen is not identified. These data come from a study of vaccination effects on CD4 cells after COVID-19. At the level of the study: A median of 72 days separated the second dose and sampling.

Using immunoSEQ multiplex PCR, the repertoire was profiled, and TCRdb retains in-frame clones only, with some absent. In the table there are fewer than 50,000 clones, 70% to 85% of which are singletons. This CDR3 is built from 15 residues. The germline gives CDR1 SNHLY, CDR2 FYNNEI. Trimming removed 4 bases from V and 7 bases from J; junction bases left unmatched: 9. In the ViraFEST assay, antigen-specific CD4+ clonotypes were identified by expansion after peptide-pool stimulation. At the end of 10 days of culture, CD4+ T cells were isolated. Of the BNT162b2 and mRNA-1273 vaccines, participants received two doses of one or the other.

J is TRBJ1-4 and V is TRBV2; 7 bases map to TRBD1. The sequence was obtained from a human donor who received a COVID-19 vaccine. Some clones in this sample may be carry-over from other donors' samples. This specimen consisted of CD4+ T cells from PBMCs cultured with HCoV-NL63 spike peptides, obtained after COVID-19 vaccination. Here the CDR3 DNA reads TGTGCCAGCAGTGCGGGTTATACAGGGGCTGAAAAACTGTTTTTT. Protein sequence: CASSAGYTGAEKLFF.